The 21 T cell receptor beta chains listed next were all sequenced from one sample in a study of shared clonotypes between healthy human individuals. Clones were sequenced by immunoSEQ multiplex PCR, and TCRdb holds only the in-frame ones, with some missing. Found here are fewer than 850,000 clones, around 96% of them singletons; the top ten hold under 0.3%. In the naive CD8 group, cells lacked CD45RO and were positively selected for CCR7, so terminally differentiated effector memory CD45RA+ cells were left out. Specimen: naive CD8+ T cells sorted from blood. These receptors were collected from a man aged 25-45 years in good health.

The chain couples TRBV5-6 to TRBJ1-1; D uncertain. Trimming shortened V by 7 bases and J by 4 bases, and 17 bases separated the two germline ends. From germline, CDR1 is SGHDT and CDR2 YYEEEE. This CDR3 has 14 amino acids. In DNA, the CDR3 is TGTGCCAGCTTCGGCGTGGACGGCGGCACTGAAGCTTTCTTT. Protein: CASFGVDGGTEAFF.

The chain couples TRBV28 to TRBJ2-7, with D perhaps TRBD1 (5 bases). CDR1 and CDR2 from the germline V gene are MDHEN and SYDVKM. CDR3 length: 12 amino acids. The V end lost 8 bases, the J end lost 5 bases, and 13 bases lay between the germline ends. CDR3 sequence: CASGYDSHEQYF. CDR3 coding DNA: TGTGCCAGCGGTTATGACAGTCACGAGCAGTACTTC.

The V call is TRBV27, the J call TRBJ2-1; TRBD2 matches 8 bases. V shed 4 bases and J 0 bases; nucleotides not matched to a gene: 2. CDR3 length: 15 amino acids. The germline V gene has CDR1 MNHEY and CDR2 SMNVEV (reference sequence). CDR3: CASSWSGSSYNEQFF. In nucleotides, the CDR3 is TGTGCCAGCAGTTGGAGCGGGAGCTCCTACAATGAGCAGTTCTTC.

CDR3 in DNA: TGTGCCATAGTACGGGATATCAACACCGGGGAGCTGTTTTTT. Encoded protein: CAIVRDINTGELFF. The V call is TRBV2, the J call TRBJ2-2; D might be TRBD2 (5 bases). Germline loops: CDR1 SNHLY, CDR2 FYNNEI. V was trimmed by 10 bases and J by 2 bases, leaving 14 bases between them. The CDR3 has 14 residues.

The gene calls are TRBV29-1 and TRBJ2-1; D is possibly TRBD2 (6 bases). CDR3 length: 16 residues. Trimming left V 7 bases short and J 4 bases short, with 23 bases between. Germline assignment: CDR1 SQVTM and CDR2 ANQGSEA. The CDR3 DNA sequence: TGCAGCGGTGGACCTCGGGACTCGCGTATTTACAATGAGCAGTTCTTC. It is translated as CSGGPRDSRIYNEQFF.

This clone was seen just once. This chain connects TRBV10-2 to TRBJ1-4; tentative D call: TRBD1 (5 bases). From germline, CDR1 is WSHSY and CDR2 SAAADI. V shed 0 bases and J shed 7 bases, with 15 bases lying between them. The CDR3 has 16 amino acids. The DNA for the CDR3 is TGCGCCAGCAGTGAGTCTTCAGGGCGTTTCTCTGAAAAACTGTTTTTT. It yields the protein CASSESSGRFSEKLFF.

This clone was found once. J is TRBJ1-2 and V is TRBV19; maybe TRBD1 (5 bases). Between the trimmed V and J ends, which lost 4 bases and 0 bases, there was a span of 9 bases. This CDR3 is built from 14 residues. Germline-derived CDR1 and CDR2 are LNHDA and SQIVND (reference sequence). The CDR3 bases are TGTGCCAGTAGTACTCTGGGGGCTAACTATGGCTACACCTTC. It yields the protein CASSTLGANYGYTF.

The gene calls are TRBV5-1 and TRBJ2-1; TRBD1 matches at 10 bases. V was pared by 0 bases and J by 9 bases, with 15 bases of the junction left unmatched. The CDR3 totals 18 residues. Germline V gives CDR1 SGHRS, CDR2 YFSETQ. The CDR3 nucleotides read TGCGCCAGCAGCTTGGTAAAGGAGGGGACAGGGGATGTTGGTGAGCAGTTCTTC. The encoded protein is CASSLVKEGTGDVGEQFF.

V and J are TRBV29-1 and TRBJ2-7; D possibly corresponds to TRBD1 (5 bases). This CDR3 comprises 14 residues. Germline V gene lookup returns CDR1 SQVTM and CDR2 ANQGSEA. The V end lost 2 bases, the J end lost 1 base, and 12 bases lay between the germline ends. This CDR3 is CSVETRQPSYEQYF. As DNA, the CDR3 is TGCAGCGTTGAAACGAGACAGCCATCCTACGAGCAGTACTTC.

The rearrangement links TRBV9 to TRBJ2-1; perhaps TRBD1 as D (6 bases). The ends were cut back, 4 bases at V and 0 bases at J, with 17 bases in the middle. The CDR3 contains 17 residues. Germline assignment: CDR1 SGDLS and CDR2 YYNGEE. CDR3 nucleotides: TGTGCCAGCAGCACCTGGACAGAAACCTTCTCCTACAATGAGCAGTTCTTC. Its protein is CASSTWTETFSYNEQFF. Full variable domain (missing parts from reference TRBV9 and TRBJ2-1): DSGVTQTPKHLITATGQRVTLRCSPRSGDLSVYWYQQSLDQGLQFLIQYYNGEERAKGNILERFSAQQFPDLHSELNLSSLELGDSALYFCASSTWTETFSYNEQFFGPGTRLTVL.

CDR3 in amino acids: CASSMGVYSNQPQHF. CDR3 nucleotide sequence: TGTGCCAGTAGTATGGGTGTTTATAGCAATCAGCCCCAGCATTTT. This sequence joins TRBV19 and TRBJ1-5; unclear D gene. This CDR3 region has 15 residues. Germline CDR1 LNHDA, CDR2 SQIVND (reference sequence). The ends were cut back, 3 bases at V and 0 bases at J, with 9 bases in the middle.

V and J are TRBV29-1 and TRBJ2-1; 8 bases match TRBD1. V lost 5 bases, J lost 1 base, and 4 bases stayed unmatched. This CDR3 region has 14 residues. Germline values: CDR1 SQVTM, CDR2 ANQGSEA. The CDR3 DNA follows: TGCAGCGTTTATCAGGGGGCTTCCTACAATGAGCAGTTCTTC. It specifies CSVYQGASYNEQFF.

CDR3 protein: CASRLARLAGERGETQYF. The CDR3 coding sequence is TGTGCAAGTCGCTTAGCTCGGCTAGCGGGAGAGAGGGGAGAGACCCAGTACTTC. The V call is TRBV12-2, the J call TRBJ2-5; the table's D call, TRBD2, has no DNA check behind it. TRBV12-2 is described as a pseudogene. The CDR3 loop spans 18 amino acids.

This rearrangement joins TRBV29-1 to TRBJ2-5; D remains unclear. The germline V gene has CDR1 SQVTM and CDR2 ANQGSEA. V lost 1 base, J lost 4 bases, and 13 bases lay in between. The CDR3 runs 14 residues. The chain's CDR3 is CSVEGLLESETQYF. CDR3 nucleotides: TGCAGCGTTGAAGGTCTGCTCGAGTCAGAGACCCAGTACTTC.

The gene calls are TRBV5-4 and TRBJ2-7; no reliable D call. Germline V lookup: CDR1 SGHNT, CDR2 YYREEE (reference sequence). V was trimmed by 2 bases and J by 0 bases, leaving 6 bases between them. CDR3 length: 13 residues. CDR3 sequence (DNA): TGTGCCAGCAGCTTCCTGAGCTCCTACGAGCAGTACTTC. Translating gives CASSFLSSYEQYF.

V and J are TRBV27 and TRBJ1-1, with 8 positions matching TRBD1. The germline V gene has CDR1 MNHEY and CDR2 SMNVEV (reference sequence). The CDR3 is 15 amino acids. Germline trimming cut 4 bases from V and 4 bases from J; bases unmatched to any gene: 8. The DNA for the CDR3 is TGTGCCAGCAGTTCCGGACAGGGTTTTGGCACTGAAGCTTTCTTT. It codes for CASSSGQGFGTEAFF.

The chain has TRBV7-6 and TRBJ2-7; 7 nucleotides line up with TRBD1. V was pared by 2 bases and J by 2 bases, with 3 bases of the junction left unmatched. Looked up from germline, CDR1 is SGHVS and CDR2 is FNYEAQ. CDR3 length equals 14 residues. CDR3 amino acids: CASSLNQGAYEQYF. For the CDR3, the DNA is TGTGCCAGCAGCTTAAATCAGGGGGCCTACGAGCAGTACTTC.

Here the CDR3 reads CASSRTGGHTEAFF. In DNA form, the CDR3 reads TGTGCCAGCAGCCGAACAGGGGGCCACACTGAAGCTTTCTTT. This chain joins TRBV7-9 and TRBJ1-1; 9 bases match TRBD1. This CDR3 spans 14 amino acids. V shed 5 bases and J 3 bases; nucleotides not matched to a gene: 4. Germline V gene lookup returns CDR1 SEHNR and CDR2 FQNEAQ (reference sequence).

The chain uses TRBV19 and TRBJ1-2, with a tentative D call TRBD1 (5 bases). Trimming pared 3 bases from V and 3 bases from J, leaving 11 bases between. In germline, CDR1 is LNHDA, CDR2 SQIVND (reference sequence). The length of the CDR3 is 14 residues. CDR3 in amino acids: CASSMGRADYGYTF. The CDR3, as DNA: TGTGCCAGTAGTATGGGCAGGGCGGACTATGGCTACACCTTC. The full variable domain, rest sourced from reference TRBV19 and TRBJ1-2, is DGGITQSPKYLFRKEGQNVTLSCEQNLNHDAMYWYRQDPGQGLRLIYYSQIVNDFQKGDIAEGYSVSREKKESFPLTVTSAQKNPTAFYLCASSMGRADYGYTFGSGTRLTVV.

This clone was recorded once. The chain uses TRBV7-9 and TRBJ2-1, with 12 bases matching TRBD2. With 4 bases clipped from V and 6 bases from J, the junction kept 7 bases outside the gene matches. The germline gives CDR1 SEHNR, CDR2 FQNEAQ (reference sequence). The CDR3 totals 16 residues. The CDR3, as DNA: TGTGCCAGCAGCTCCAGGACTAGCGGGACCAGCAATGAGCAGTTCTTC. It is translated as CASSSRTSGTSNEQFF.

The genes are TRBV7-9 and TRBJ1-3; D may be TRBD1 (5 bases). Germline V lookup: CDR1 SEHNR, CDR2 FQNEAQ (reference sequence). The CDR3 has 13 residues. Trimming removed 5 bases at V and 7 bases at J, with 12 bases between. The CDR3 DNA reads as TGTGCCAGCAGCCCCGGGAGACAGAACACCATATATTTT. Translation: CASSPGRQNTIYF.